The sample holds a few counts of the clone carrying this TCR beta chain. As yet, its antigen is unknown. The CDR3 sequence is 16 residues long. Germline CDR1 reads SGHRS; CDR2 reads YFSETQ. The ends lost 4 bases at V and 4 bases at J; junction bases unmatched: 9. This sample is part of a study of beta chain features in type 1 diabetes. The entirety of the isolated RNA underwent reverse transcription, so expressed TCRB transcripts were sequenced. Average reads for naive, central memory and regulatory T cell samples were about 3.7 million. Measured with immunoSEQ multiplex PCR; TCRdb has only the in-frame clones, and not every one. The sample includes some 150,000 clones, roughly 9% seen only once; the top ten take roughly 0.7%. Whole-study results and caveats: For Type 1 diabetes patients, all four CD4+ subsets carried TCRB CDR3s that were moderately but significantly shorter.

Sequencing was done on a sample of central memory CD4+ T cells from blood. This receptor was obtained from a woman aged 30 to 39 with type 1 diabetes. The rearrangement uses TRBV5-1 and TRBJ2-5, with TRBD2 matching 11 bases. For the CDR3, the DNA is TGCGCCAGCAGCCGAACCACTAGCGGGAGACCAGAGACCCAGTACTTC. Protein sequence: CASSRTTSGRPETQYF.